Listed below are T cell receptor beta chains from one sample, sequenced in a study of technical replicates of blood from a handful of donors. Some clones are missing from TCRdb's copy, which holds only in-frame ones; the method was immunoSEQ multiplex PCR. The table lists approximately 97,000 clones, approximately 96% of them singletons. Sequencing input: T cells isolated from PBMCs. The receptors were sampled from a human donor in good health. Both conserved end residues are part of each CDR3. Each record gives: D gene, V gene, J gene, CDR3 DNA, CDR3 protein. D genes are given only for firm matches.

d_call: NA
v_call: TRBV7-9
j_call: TRBJ1-1
cdr3_nt: TGTGCCAGCAGCACTACTCTACTCCCCCGGGAAGCTTTCTTT
cdr3_aa: CASSTTLLPREAFF

d_call: TRBD2
v_call: TRBV14
j_call: TRBJ2-3
cdr3_nt: TGTGCCAGCAGCCAAGTGGCTAGCGGGAGTAAGCAGTATTTT
cdr3_aa: CASSQVASGSKQYF

d_call: TRBD1
v_call: TRBV15
j_call: TRBJ1-2
cdr3_nt: TGTGCCACCAGCAGGGGACAGGGCTATGGCTACACCTTC
cdr3_aa: CATSRGQGYGYTF

d_call: NA
v_call: TRBV7-8
j_call: TRBJ2-4
cdr3_nt: TGTGCCAGCAGCCCCACAGGGACCAAAAACATTCAGTACTTC
cdr3_aa: CASSPTGTKNIQYF

d_call: NA
v_call: TRBV30
j_call: TRBJ1-3
cdr3_nt: TGTGCCTGGGAACTCTCTGGAAACACCATATATTTT
cdr3_aa: CAWELSGNTIYF

d_call: TRBD1
v_call: TRBV19
j_call: TRBJ1-5
cdr3_nt: TGTGCCAGTAGTATCCCTCGAGGCAGGGGGCATGACAATCAGCCCCAGCATTTT
cdr3_aa: CASSIPRGRGHDNQPQHF

d_call: NA
v_call: TRBV21-1
j_call: TRBJ2-7
cdr3_nt: TGTGCCAGCACCAAAGGGAGCGGGAGTTACGAGCAGTACTTC
cdr3_aa: CASTKGSGSYEQYF

d_call: NA
v_call: TRBV19
j_call: TRBJ1-3
cdr3_nt: TGTGCCAGTAGTTCTTCCTTCGGAAACACCATATATTTT
cdr3_aa: CASSSSFGNTIYF

d_call: TRBD2
v_call: TRBV11-2
j_call: TRBJ2-1
cdr3_nt: TGTGCCAGCAGCTTCATACTAGCGGGCCGATACAATGAGCAGTTCTTC
cdr3_aa: CASSFILAGRYNEQFF

d_call: NA
v_call: TRBV6-1
j_call: TRBJ1-1
cdr3_nt: TGTGCCATATCGACAGGGAACACTGAAGCTTTCTTT
cdr3_aa: CAISTGNTEAFF

d_call: TRBD1
v_call: TRBV12-5
j_call: TRBJ1-2
cdr3_nt: TGTGCTAGTGGGCCGACAGGGAACTATGGCTACACCTTC
cdr3_aa: CASGPTGNYGYTF

d_call: TRBD2
v_call: TRBV5-1
j_call: TRBJ2-1
cdr3_nt: TGCGCCAGCAGCGTAGCGGGAGGTTCCTACAATGAGCAGTTCTTC
cdr3_aa: CASSVAGGSYNEQFF

d_call: TRBD1
v_call: TRBV29-1
j_call: TRBJ2-3
cdr3_nt: TGCAGCATAGCCGGGACAGGGGTAGGAGATACGCAGTATTTT
cdr3_aa: CSIAGTGVGDTQYF

d_call: NA
v_call: TRBV6-1
j_call: TRBJ1-2
cdr3_nt: TGTGCCAGCAGTGAAGCTCCGGGGGGCGCTAACTATGGCTACACCTTC
cdr3_aa: CASSEAPGGANYGYTF

d_call: NA
v_call: TRBV30
j_call: TRBJ2-7
cdr3_nt: TGTGCCTGGAGACAGGTCGTCTCCTACGAGCAGTACTTC
cdr3_aa: CAWRQVVSYEQYF

d_call: NA
v_call: TRBV5-4
j_call: TRBJ2-3
cdr3_nt: TGTGCCAGCAGCTTGCGAGACAGATTAACAGATACGCAGTATTTT
cdr3_aa: CASSLRDRLTDTQYF

d_call: TRBD1
v_call: TRBV9
j_call: TRBJ2-1
cdr3_nt: TGTGCCAGCAGCGGACAGGGGCGCTACAATGAGCAGTTCTTC
cdr3_aa: CASSGQGRYNEQFF

d_call: NA
v_call: TRBV19
j_call: TRBJ1-2
cdr3_nt: TGTGCCAGTAGTATGCAACAGTACTATGGCTACACCTTC
cdr3_aa: CASSMQQYYGYTF